This entry lists 14 T cell receptor beta chains sequenced from one sample in a study of control samples from healthy donors and cancer patients. Method: immunoSEQ multiplex PCR; TCRdb's copy keeps in-frame clones and lacks some. Its listing shows some 190,000 clones. Sequencing used blood. The source is a woman in her 30s in good health.

This chain uses TRBV4-2 with TRBJ2-7; D gene uncertain. The germline V gene has CDR1 LGHNA and CDR2 YNFKEQ. Trimming took off 3 bases at V and 3 bases at J, with 9 bases between the two ends. This CDR3 spans 13 amino acids. The CDR3 sequence: CASSHSLGYEQYF. In DNA form, the CDR3 reads TGTGCCAGCAGCCATTCATTGGGCTACGAGCAGTACTTC.

J is TRBJ2-7 and V is TRBV9; D gene uncertain. The CDR3 is 15 residues long. V shed 3 bases and J shed 3 bases, with 16 bases lying between them. Germline values: CDR1 SGDLS, CDR2 YYNGEE. In DNA, the CDR3 is TGTGCCAGCAGCGCCGTAGCTGTGGCAGGCTACGAGCAGTACTTC. It specifies CASSAVAVAGYEQYF.

The rearrangement joins TRBV7-9 to TRBJ2-2, with TRBD2 as a possible D gene (5 bases). Germline CDR1 reads SEHNR; CDR2 reads FQNEAQ (reference sequence). This CDR3 contains 15 residues. Trimming cost V 4 bases and J 3 bases, with 12 bases left between them. CDR3 protein: CASSSRLADTGELFF. CDR3 sequence (DNA): TGTGCCAGCAGCTCCAGGCTAGCAGACACCGGGGAGCTGTTTTTT.

The chain has TRBV24-1 and TRBJ2-7; 8 bases match TRBD1. The CDR3 is made up of 15 amino acids. Trimming took 4 bases from V and 1 from J; bases not matched to a gene: 5. Per germline, CDR1 KGHDR and CDR2 SFDVKD. CDR3 in DNA: TGTGCCACCAGTGACGACAGGGGTGCTTCCTACGAGCAGTACTTC. Its translation is CATSDDRGASYEQYF.

V is TRBV28 and J is TRBJ1-1; D gene ambiguous. From germline, CDR1 is MDHEN and CDR2 SYDVKM. Trimming removed 1 base from V and 0 bases from J, with 9 bases in between. There are 15 residues in the CDR3. This CDR3 reads CASSLYVHLNTEAFF. CDR3 in DNA: TGTGCCAGCAGTTTATATGTTCACTTGAACACTGAAGCTTTCTTT.

In DNA, the CDR3 is TGCAGTGCTAGTCTCCTAGAGGTTCCCTATGAGCAGTTCTTC. Translating it yields CSASLLEVPYEQFF. The chain couples TRBV20-1 to TRBJ2-1; D not resolved. V was trimmed by 3 bases and J by 8 bases, leaving 17 bases between them. This CDR3 has 14 amino acids. Germline V gives CDR1 DFQATT, CDR2 SNEGSKA (reference sequence).

The chain links TRBV5-1 to TRBJ1-4; 7 nucleotides align to TRBD1. The CDR3 totals 18 residues. Germline V lookup: CDR1 SGHRS, CDR2 YFSETQ. V shed 0 bases, J shed 0 bases, and the junction held 8 bases outside the gene matches. The CDR3 DNA reads as TGCGCCAGCAGCTTGGGGAGGGACAGTACGGCAACTAATGAAAAACTGTTTTTT. Its translation is CASSLGRDSTATNEKLFF.

The chain combines TRBV5-1 with TRBJ2-2, with D tentatively TRBD2 (6 bases). The V gene's germline CDR1 is SGHRS and CDR2 YFSETQ. Trimming shortened V by 5 bases and J by 0 bases, and 8 bases separated the two germline ends. CDR3 size: 14 residues. Written as DNA, the CDR3 is TGCGCCAGCAGATGGGGGGCGAACACCGGGGAGCTGTTTTTT. It codes for CASRWGANTGELFF.

This chain connects TRBV28 to TRBJ1-4; no clear D. There are 11 residues in the CDR3. V was shortened by 7 bases and J by 8 bases, with 8 bases between the two germline ends. Per the germline V gene, CDR1 is MDHEN and CDR2 is SYDVKM. This chain's CDR3 is CASNGGEKLFF. In DNA form, the CDR3 reads TGTGCCAGCAACGGTGGGGAAAAACTGTTTTTT.

The chain joins TRBV5-5 to TRBJ1-6; D possibly corresponds to TRBD1 (5 bases). The CDR3 runs to 14 residues. The V gene lost 3 bases and the J gene lost 13 bases, with 17 bases spanning the gap. The germline gives CDR1 SGHKS, CDR2 YYEKEE (reference sequence). As DNA, the CDR3 is TGTGCCAGCAGCTCGACAGACTTACCCCAGCCCCTCCACTTT. Translating it yields CASSSTDLPQPLHF.

The rearrangement uses TRBV28 and TRBJ1-2, with a tentative D call TRBD1 (6 bases). The V and J ends lost 2 bases and 8 bases respectively, with 12 bases between them. In germline, CDR1 is MDHEN, CDR2 SYDVKM. This CDR3 is 13 amino acids long. This CDR3 is CASSLNRDIGYTF. CDR3 nucleotide sequence: TGTGCCAGCAGTTTAAATCGGGACATAGGCTACACCTTC.

The gene calls are TRBV20-1 and TRBJ1-2, with D uncertain. There are 10 residues in the CDR3. Germline V CDR1 and CDR2: DFQATT, SNEGSKA (reference sequence). Trimming cost V 4 bases and J 8 bases, with 8 bases left between them. The CDR3 sequence: CSATGPGYTF. CDR3 DNA: TGCAGTGCTACGGGCCCGGGCTACACCTTC.

V and J are TRBV11-2 and TRBJ2-5; D may be TRBD2 (6 bases). In germline, CDR1 is SGHAT, CDR2 FQNNGV. The CDR3 spans 16 residues. V gave up 6 bases and J gave up 2 bases, with 19 bases separating them. The CDR3 spells CASRSWEARGQETQYF. The CDR3 DNA reads as TGTGCCAGCAGAAGTTGGGAGGCGCGAGGACAAGAGACCCAGTACTTC.

In DNA, the CDR3 is TGTGCCAGCAGTTCAACAGGGCAAACCTATGGCTACACCTTC. It encodes CASSSTGQTYGYTF. V gene TRBV28 combines with J gene TRBJ1-2; D possibly corresponds to TRBD1 (6 bases). There are 14 residues in the CDR3. V shed 4 bases and J shed 4 bases, with 13 bases lying between them. Germline lookup yields CDR1 MDHEN and CDR2 SYDVKM.